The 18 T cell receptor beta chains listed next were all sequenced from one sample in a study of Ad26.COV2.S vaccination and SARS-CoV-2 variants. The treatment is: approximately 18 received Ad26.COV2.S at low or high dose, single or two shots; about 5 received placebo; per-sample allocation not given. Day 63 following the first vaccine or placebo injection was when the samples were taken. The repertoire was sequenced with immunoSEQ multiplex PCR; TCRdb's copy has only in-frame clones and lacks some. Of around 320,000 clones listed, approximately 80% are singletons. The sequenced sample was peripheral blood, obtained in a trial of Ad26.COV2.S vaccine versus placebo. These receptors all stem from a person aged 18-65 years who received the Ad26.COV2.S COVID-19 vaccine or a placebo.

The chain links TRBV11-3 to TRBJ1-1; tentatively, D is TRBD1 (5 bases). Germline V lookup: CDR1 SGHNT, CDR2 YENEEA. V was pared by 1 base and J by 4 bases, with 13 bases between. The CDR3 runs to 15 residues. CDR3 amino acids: CASSLGPWGSTEAFF. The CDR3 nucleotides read TGTGCCAGCAGCTTAGGGCCCTGGGGCTCCACTGAAGCTTTCTTT.

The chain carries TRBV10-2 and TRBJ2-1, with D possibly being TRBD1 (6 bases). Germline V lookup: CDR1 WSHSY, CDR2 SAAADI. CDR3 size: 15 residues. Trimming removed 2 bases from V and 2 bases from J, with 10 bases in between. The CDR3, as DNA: TGCGCCAGCAGTGAGCAACAGGGCCCCTACAATGAGCAGTTCTTC. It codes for CASSEQQGPYNEQFF.

In DNA form, the CDR3 reads TGTGCCAGCAGCAAAGCGCGGGACAGGGCAACTGGCTACACCTTC. It translates to CASSKARDRATGYTF. V and J are TRBV21-1 and TRBJ1-2; the table's D call, TRBD1, was not checked against the DNA. TRBV21-1 is a listed pseudogene. The CDR3 runs 15 residues.

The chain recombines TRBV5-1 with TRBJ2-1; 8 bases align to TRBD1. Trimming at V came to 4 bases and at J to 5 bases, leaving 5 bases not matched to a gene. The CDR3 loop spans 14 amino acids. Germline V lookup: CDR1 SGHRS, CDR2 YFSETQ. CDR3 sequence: CASSIGQGHNEQFF. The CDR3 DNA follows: TGCGCCAGCAGCATCGGACAGGGCCACAATGAGCAGTTCTTC.

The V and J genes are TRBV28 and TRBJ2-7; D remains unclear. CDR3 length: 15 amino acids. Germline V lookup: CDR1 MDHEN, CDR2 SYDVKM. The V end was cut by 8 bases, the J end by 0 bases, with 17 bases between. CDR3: CASESAGRPSYEQYF. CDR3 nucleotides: TGTGCCAGCGAATCGGCCGGGCGACCCTCCTACGAGCAGTACTTC. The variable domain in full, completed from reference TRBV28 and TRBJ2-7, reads DVKVTQSSRYLVKRTGEKVFLECVQDMDHENMFWYRQDPGLGLRLIYFSYDVKMKEKGDIPEGYSVSREKKERFSLILESASTNQTSMYLCASESAGRPSYEQYFGPGTRLTVT.

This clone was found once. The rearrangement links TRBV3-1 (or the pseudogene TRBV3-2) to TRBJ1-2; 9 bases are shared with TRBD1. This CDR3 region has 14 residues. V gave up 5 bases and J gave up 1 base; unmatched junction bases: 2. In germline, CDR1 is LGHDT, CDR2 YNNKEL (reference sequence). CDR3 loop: CASSWGQGNYGYTF. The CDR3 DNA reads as TGTGCCAGCAGCTGGGGACAGGGTAACTATGGCTACACCTTC.

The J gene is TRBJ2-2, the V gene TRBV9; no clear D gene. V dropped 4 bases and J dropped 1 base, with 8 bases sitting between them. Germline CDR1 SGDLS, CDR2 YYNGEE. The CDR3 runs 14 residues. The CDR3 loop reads CASSPGQNTGELFF. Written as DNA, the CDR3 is TGTGCCAGCAGCCCGGGCCAGAACACCGGGGAGCTGTTTTTT.

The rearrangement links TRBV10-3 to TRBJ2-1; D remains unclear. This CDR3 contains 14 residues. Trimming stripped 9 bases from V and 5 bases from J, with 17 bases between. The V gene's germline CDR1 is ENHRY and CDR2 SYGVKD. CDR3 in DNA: TGTGCCATTGCCCGGGTAAACGATAACAATGAGCAGTTCTTC. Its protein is CAIARVNDNNEQFF.

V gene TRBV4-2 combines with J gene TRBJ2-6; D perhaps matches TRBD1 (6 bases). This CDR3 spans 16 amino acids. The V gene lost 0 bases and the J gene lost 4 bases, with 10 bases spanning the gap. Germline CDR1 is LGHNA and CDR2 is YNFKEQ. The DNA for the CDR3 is TGTGCCAGCAGCCAAGAAGGGGGATCCGGGGCCAACGTCCTGACTTTC. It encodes CASSQEGGSGANVLTF.

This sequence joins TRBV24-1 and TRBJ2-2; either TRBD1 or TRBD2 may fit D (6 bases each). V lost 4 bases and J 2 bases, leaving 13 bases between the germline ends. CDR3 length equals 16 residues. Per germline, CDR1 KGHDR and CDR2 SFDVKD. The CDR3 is CATSDPGGPNTGELFF. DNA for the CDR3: TGTGCCACCAGTGACCCCGGGGGCCCCAACACCGGGGAGCTGTTTTTT.

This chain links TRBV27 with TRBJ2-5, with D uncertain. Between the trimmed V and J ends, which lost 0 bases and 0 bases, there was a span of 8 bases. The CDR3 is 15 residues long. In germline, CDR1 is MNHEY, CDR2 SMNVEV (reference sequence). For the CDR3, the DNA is TGTGCCAGCAGTTTATCACCAACTTACCAAGAGACCCAGTACTTC. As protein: CASSLSPTYQETQYF.

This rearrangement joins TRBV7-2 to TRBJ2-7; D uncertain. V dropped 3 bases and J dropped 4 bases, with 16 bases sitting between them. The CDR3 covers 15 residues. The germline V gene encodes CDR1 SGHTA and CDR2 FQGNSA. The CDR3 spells CASSFGRTPPYEQYF. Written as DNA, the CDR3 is TGTGCCAGCAGCTTCGGCAGAACACCACCATACGAGCAGTACTTC. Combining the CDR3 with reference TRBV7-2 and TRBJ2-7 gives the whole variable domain GAGVSQSPSNKVTEKGKDVELRCDPISGHTALYWYRQSLGQGLEFLIYFQGNSAPDKSGLPSDRFSAERTGGSVSTLTIQRTQQEDSAVYLCASSFGRTPPYEQYFGPGTRLTVT.

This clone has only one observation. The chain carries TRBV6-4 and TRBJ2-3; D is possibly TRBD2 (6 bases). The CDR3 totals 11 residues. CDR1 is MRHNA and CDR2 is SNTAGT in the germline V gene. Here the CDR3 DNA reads TGTGCGACACGGGGACTAGATACGCAGTATTTT. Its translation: CATRGLDTQYF.

In nucleotides, the CDR3 is TGTGCCACCAGCGGACCAGGGGATCGGGGCTACACCTTC. Protein sequence: CATSGPGDRGYTF. This chain joins TRBV15 and TRBJ1-2, with a weak D call TRBD1 (6 bases). V was clipped by 5 bases and J by 8 bases, with 15 bases between them. The CDR3 has 13 amino acids. CDR1 LNHNV and CDR2 YYDKDF come from the germline V gene (reference sequence). The variable domain in full, with the rest retrieved from reference TRBV15 and TRBJ1-2, is DAMVIQNPRYQVTQFGKPVTLSCSQTLNHNVMYWYQQKSSQAPKLLFHYYDKDFNNEADTPDNFQSRRPNTSFCFLDIRSPGLGDTAMYLCATSGPGDRGYTFGSGTRLTVV.

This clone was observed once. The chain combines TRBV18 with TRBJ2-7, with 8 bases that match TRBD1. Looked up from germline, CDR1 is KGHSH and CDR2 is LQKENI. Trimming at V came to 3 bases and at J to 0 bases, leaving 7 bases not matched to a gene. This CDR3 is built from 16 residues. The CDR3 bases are TGTGCCAGCTCACCGCCCGGGACAGGATTCTCCTACGAGCAGTACTTC. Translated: CASSPPGTGFSYEQYF.

Here the CDR3 reads CASSSYLTGGGNTIYF. For the CDR3, the DNA is TGTGCCAGCAGCTCTTACTTAACAGGGGGCGGAAACACCATATATTTT. This chain connects TRBV7-2 to TRBJ1-3; 9 bases are shared with TRBD1. The V gene end was trimmed by 4 bases and the J gene end by 4 bases; junction bases not matched to a gene: 8. This CDR3 spans 16 amino acids. Germline V lookup: CDR1 SGHTA, CDR2 FQGNSA. Variable domain in full (rest from reference TRBV7-2 and TRBJ1-3): GAGVSQSPSNKVTEKGKDVELRCDPISGHTALYWYRQSLGQGLEFLIYFQGNSAPDKSGLPSDRFSAERTGGSVSTLTIQRTQQEDSAVYLCASSSYLTGGGNTIYFGEGSWLTVV.

The CDR3 bases are TGTGCCAGTAGTTGGGCAGCAACTAATGAAAAACTGTTTTTT. It specifies CASSWAATNEKLFF. The rearrangement joins TRBV19 to TRBJ1-4, with D hard to call. In germline, CDR1 is LNHDA, CDR2 SQIVND (reference sequence). CDR3 length equals 14 residues. V shed 5 bases and J shed 0 bases, with 7 bases lying between them.

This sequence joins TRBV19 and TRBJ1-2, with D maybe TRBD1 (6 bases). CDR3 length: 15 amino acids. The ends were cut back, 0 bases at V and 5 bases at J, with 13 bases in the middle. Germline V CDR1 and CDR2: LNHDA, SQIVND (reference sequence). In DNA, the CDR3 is TGTGCCAGTAGTATAGATCGAGGACAGCTTTATGGCTACACCTTC. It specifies CASSIDRGQLYGYTF.